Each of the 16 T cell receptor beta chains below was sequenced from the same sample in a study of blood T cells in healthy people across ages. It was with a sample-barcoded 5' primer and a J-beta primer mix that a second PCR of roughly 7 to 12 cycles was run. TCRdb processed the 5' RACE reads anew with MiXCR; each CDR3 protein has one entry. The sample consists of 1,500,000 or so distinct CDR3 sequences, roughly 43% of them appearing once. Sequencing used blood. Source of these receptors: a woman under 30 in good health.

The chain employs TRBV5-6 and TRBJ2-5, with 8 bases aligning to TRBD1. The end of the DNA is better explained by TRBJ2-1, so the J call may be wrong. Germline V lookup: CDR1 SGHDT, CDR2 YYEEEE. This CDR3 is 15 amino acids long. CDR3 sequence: CASSLLGTGQETQFF. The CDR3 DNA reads TGTGCCAGCAGCTTGTTGGGGACAGGACAAGAGACCCAGTTCTTC.

CDR3 loop: CSATPPGQRNEKLFF. The CDR3 DNA follows: TGCAGTGCCACCCCTCCGGGACAGCGTAATGAAAAACTGTTTTTT. The chain employs TRBV20-1 and TRBJ1-4, with 7 positions matching TRBD1. V lost 6 bases, J lost 4 bases, and 11 bases stayed unmatched. The CDR3 runs to 15 residues. Germline V CDR1 and CDR2: DFQATT, SNEGSKA (reference sequence).

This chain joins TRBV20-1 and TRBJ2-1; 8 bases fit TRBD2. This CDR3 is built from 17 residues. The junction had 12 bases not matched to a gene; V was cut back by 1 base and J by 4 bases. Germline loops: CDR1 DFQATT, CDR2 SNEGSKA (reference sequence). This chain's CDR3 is CSARGQEGGRRYNEQFF. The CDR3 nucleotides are TGCAGTGCTAGAGGTCAGGAGGGCGGGAGGCGATACAATGAGCAGTTCTTC.

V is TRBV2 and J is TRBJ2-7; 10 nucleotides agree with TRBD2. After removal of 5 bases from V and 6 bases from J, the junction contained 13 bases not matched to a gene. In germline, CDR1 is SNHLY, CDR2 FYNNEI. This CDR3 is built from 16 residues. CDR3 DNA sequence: TGTGCCAGCAGTATACGCAGGGCTAGCGGGGGTTCCGAGCAGTACTTC. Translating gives CASSIRRASGGSEQYF.

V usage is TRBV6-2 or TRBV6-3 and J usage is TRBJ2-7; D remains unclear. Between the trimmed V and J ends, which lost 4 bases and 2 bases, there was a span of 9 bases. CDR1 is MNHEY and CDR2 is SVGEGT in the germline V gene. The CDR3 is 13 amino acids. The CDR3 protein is CASSFEVPYEQYF. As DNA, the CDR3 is TGTGCCAGCAGTTTCGAGGTGCCCTACGAGCAGTACTTC.

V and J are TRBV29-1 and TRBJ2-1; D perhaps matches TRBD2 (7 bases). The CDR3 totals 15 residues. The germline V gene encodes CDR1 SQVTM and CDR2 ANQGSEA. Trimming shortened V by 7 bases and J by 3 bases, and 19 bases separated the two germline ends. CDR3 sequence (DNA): TGCAGCGGACGAGGGGGGGGAGGTAGCTACAATGAGCAGTTCTTC. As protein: CSGRGGGGSYNEQFF.

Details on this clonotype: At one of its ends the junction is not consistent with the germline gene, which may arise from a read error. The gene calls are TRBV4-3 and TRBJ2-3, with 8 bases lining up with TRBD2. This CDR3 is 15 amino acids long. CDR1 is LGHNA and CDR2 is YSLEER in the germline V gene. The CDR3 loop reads CASSQLAGVTDAQYF. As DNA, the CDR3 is TGCGCCAGCAGCCAACTAGCGGGTGTCACAGATGCGCAGTATTTT.

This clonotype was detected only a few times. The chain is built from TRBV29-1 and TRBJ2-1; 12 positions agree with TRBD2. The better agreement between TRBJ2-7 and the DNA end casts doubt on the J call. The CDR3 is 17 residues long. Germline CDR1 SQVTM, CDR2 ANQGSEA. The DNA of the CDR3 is TGCAGCGTTGAGTGGTTAACTAGCGGGAGGACCTACAATGAGCAGTACTTC. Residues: CSVEWLTSGRTYNEQYF.

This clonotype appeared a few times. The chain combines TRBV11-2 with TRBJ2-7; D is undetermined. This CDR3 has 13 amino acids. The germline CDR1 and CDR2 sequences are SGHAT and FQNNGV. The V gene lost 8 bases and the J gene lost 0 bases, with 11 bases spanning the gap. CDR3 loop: CASEEGVSYEQYF. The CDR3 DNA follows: TGTGCCAGCGAAGAAGGAGTCTCCTACGAGCAGTACTTC.

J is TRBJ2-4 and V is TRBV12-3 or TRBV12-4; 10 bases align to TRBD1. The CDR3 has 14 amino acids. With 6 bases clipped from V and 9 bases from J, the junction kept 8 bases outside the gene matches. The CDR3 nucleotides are TGTGCCAGCAGAGGACAGGGGGTGAGGGCCATTCAGTACTTC. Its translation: CASRGQGVRAIQYF.

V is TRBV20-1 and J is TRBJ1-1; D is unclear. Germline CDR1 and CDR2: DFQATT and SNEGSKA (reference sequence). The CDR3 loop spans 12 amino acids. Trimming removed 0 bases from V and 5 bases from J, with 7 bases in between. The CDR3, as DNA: TGCAGTGCTAGAGAGCCGGGAACTGAAGCTTTCTTT. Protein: CSAREPGTEAFF.

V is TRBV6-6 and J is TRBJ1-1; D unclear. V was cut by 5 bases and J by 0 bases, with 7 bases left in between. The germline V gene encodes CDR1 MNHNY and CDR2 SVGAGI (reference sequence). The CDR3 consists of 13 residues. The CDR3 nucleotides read TGTGCCAGCAGTCGACTGTTGAACACTGAAGCTTTCTTT. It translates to CASSRLLNTEAFF.

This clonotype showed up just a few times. The CDR3 sequence: CASSQDRVLAKNIQYF. DNA for the CDR3: TGTGCCAGCAGTCAGGACAGGGTGCTAGCCAAAAACATTCAGTACTTC. V is TRBV5-5 and J is TRBJ2-4; 8 nucleotides line up with TRBD1. The CDR3 contains 16 residues. Unmatched junction bases numbered 7, after V lost 5 bases and J lost 0 bases. Germline V lookup: CDR1 SGHKS, CDR2 YYEKEE (reference sequence).

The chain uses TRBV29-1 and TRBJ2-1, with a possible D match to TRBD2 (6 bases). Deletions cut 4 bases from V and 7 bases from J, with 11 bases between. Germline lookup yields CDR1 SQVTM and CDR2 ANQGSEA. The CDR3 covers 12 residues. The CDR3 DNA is TGCAGCGTTGGGGGGGTCTCGAATGAGCAGTTCTTC. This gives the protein CSVGGVSNEQFF.

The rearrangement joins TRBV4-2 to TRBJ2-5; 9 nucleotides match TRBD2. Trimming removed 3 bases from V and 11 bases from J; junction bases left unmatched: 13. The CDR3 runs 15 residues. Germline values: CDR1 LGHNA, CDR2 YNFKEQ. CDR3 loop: CASSQRGGHLVEQYF. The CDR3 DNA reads TGTGCCAGCAGCCAGCGGGGGGGCCATCTCGTTGAGCAGTACTTC.

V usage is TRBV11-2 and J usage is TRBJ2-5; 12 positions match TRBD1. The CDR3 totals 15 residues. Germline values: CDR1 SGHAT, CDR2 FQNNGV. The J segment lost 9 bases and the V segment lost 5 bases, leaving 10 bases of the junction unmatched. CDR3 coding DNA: TGTGCCAGCAGCGGGACAGGGGGCACCGTTGAGGCCCAGTACTTC. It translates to CASSGTGGTVEAQYF.